This is a list of T cell receptor beta chains from one sample in a study of early T cells in non-severe SARS-CoV-2 infection. TCRdb passed the 5' RACE reads through MiXCR, listing each CDR3 protein once. The repertoire holds nearly 80,000 distinct CDR3 sequences, with roughly 13% as singletons. The sample comprised whole blood. The receptors shown here come from an adult who was a healthcare worker with PCR-confirmed SARS-CoV-2 infection or an uninfected control (not recorded which). Both conserved end residues are part of each CDR3. A D gene is named only where the DNA matches it firmly. Size is stated for part of the rows, as once, few or many counts, or as a class when the clone is expanded.

d_gene: NA
v_gene: TRBV6-2/TRBV6-3
j_gene: TRBJ1-1
abundance: few
CDR3nt: TGTGCCAGCAGACCCGACAGGACGATGAACACTGAAGCTTTCTTT
CDR3aa: CASRPDRTMNTEAFF

d_gene: TRBD1
v_gene: TRBV5-1
j_gene: TRBJ2-7
abundance: NA
CDR3nt: TGCGCCAGCAGCCTGGGACAGGGGAACTACGAGCAGTACTTC
CDR3aa: CASSLGQGNYEQYF

d_gene: NA
v_gene: TRBV19
j_gene: TRBJ1-1
abundance: many
CDR3nt: TGTGCCAGTAGCATTTCCCTTGGGTACCCTGAAGCTTTCTTT
CDR3aa: CASSISLGYPEAFF

d_gene: NA
v_gene: TRBV29-1
j_gene: TRBJ2-1
abundance: NA
CDR3nt: TGCAGCGTGACTAGGGCTGAGCAGTTCTTC
CDR3aa: CSVTRAEQFF

d_gene: NA
v_gene: TRBV7-9
j_gene: TRBJ1-4
abundance: NA
CDR3nt: TGTGCCAGCAGCTATCACGGACCTAATGAAAAACTGTTTTTT
CDR3aa: CASSYHGPNEKLFF

d_gene: TRBD1
v_gene: TRBV6-5
j_gene: TRBJ2-1
abundance: NA
CDR3nt: TGTGCCAGCATAGGGGGCAGGAGAAATGAGCAGTTCTTC
CDR3aa: CASIGGRRNEQFF

d_gene: NA
v_gene: TRBV6-6
j_gene: TRBJ2-3
abundance: NA
CDR3nt: TGTGCCAGCAGGTACACAACTACCAGCACAGATACGCAGTATTTT
CDR3aa: CASRYTTTSTDTQYF

d_gene: NA
v_gene: TRBV7-2
j_gene: TRBJ2-1
abundance: NA
CDR3nt: TGTGCCAGCAGCCCCCGTGGGTCCTACAATGAGCAGTTCTTC
CDR3aa: CASSPRGSYNEQFF

d_gene: NA
v_gene: TRBV5-1
j_gene: TRBJ1-6
abundance: many
CDR3nt: TGCGCCAGCAGCTTGGGGACAAGTAATTCACCCCTCCACTTT
CDR3aa: CASSLGTSNSPLHF

d_gene: TRBD2
v_gene: TRBV7-2
j_gene: TRBJ2-2
abundance: few
CDR3nt: TGTGCCAGCAAATACGGGACTACCTCCGGGGAGCTGTTTTTT
CDR3aa: CASKYGTTSGELFF

d_gene: NA
v_gene: TRBV2
j_gene: TRBJ1-6
abundance: NA
CDR3nt: TGTGCCAGCAGACCTTCCGACGGGTATAATTCACCCCTCCACTTT
CDR3aa: CASRPSDGYNSPLHF

d_gene: NA
v_gene: TRBV5-1
j_gene: TRBJ2-3
abundance: few
CDR3nt: TGCACCAGCAGCTTGGACGGGGATACGCAGTATTTT
CDR3aa: CTSSLDGDTQYF

d_gene: TRBD1
v_gene: TRBV29-1
j_gene: TRBJ2-7
abundance: many
CDR3nt: TGCAGCGTCGAGGACAGGGAGACCTACGAGCAGTACTTC
CDR3aa: CSVEDRETYEQYF

d_gene: TRBD2
v_gene: TRBV6-6
j_gene: TRBJ2-4
abundance: few
CDR3nt: TGTGCCAGCAGTAACACTAGACTAGCGGGAGCCAAAAACATTCAGTACTTC
CDR3aa: CASSNTRLAGAKNIQYF

d_gene: NA
v_gene: TRBV11-2
j_gene: TRBJ2-7
abundance: few
CDR3nt: TGTGCCAGCAGCAACTACGAGCAGTACTTC
CDR3aa: CASSNYEQYF

d_gene: NA
v_gene: TRBV7-2
j_gene: TRBJ1-4
abundance: NA
CDR3nt: TGTGCCAGCAGCAAGCAGGGTGTATGGGATGAAAAACTGTTTTTT
CDR3aa: CASSKQGVWDEKLFF

d_gene: NA
v_gene: TRBV6-6
j_gene: TRBJ1-1
abundance: few
CDR3nt: TGTGCCAGCAGTTCCCGGACAGCCAGTCGTAGCACTGAAGCTTTCTTT
CDR3aa: CASSSRTASRSTEAFF

d_gene: TRBD1
v_gene: TRBV5-1
j_gene: TRBJ1-4
abundance: few
CDR3nt: TGCGCCAGCAGACGGGACAGCGAAAAACTGTTTTTT
CDR3aa: CASRRDSEKLFF

d_gene: NA
v_gene: TRBV29-1
j_gene: TRBJ2-1
abundance: NA
CDR3nt: TGCAGCGTTAAAACCCACAATACAGGGCAGGGGATCAATGAGCAGTTCTTC
CDR3aa: CSVKTHNTGQGINEQFF

d_gene: NA
v_gene: TRBV7-2
j_gene: TRBJ2-3
abundance: NA
CDR3nt: TGTGCCAGCAGCTTGCAGGGTTGGACAGATACGCAGTATTTT
CDR3aa: CASSLQGWTDTQYF

d_gene: NA
v_gene: TRBV7-2
j_gene: TRBJ2-5
abundance: many
CDR3nt: TGTGCCAGCAGCTTAGTGTTCCGGGAAGAGACCCAGTACTTC
CDR3aa: CASSLVFREETQYF

d_gene: NA
v_gene: TRBV29-1
j_gene: TRBJ1-6
abundance: once
CDR3nt: TGCAGCGTTGGGGAGGGTGGGCGGTCACCCCTCCACTTT
CDR3aa: CSVGEGGRSPLHF

d_gene: NA
v_gene: TRBV6-2/TRBV6-3
j_gene: TRBJ1-5
abundance: many
CDR3nt: TGTGCCAGCACTCCCTGGGGGGATCAGCCCCAGCATTTT
CDR3aa: CASTPWGDQPQHF

d_gene: TRBD1
v_gene: TRBV6-2/TRBV6-3
j_gene: TRBJ2-5
abundance: NA
CDR3nt: TGTGCCAGCAGCCCCGAGGGGGCTCTACAAGAGACCCAGTACTTC
CDR3aa: CASSPEGALQETQYF

d_gene: NA
v_gene: TRBV28
j_gene: TRBJ1-1
abundance: NA
CDR3nt: TGTGCCAGCAGTGGACAGAGTGAAGCTTTCTTT
CDR3aa: CASSGQSEAFF

d_gene: NA
v_gene: TRBV20-1
j_gene: TRBJ2-3
abundance: many
CDR3nt: TGCAGTGCAGCAGGACCCTGGGATACGCAGTATTTT
CDR3aa: CSAAGPWDTQYF

d_gene: NA
v_gene: TRBV11-2
j_gene: TRBJ2-1
abundance: NA
CDR3nt: TGTACCAGCAGCTTAGAGGGGGGATGGTCAGGTGAGCAGTTCTTC
CDR3aa: CTSSLEGGWSGEQFF

d_gene: NA
v_gene: TRBV28
j_gene: TRBJ2-7
abundance: few
CDR3nt: TGTGCCAGCACCCTGGGGGACGGGGAGCAGTACTTC
CDR3aa: CASTLGDGEQYF

d_gene: TRBD2
v_gene: TRBV18
j_gene: TRBJ2-3
abundance: NA
CDR3nt: TGTGCCAGCTCACCCCGGGAGGGCACAGATACGCAGTATTTT
CDR3aa: CASSPREGTDTQYF

d_gene: TRBD2
v_gene: TRBV27
j_gene: TRBJ2-4
abundance: NA
CDR3nt: TGTGCCAGCAGTTTCGGACTAGCGGGGGCAAGACAGTACTTC
CDR3aa: CASSFGLAGARQYF

d_gene: NA
v_gene: TRBV7-2
j_gene: TRBJ2-3
abundance: few
CDR3nt: TGTGCCAGCAGCTCCCGCGGGGCAGATACGCAGTATTTT
CDR3aa: CASSSRGADTQYF

d_gene: TRBD1
v_gene: TRBV27
j_gene: TRBJ1-6
abundance: NA
CDR3nt: TGTGCCAGCAGGACAGGGACAGGGAAGCCCCTCCACTTT
CDR3aa: CASRTGTGKPLHF

d_gene: NA
v_gene: TRBV20-1
j_gene: TRBJ1-1
abundance: NA
CDR3nt: TGCAGTGCTCCAAGACAGTTCCCCACTGAAGCTTTCTTT
CDR3aa: CSAPRQFPTEAFF

d_gene: TRBD2
v_gene: TRBV6-5
j_gene: TRBJ2-7
abundance: many
CDR3nt: TGTGCCAGCAGTTACTCGATTCGGGGGGACGAGCAGTACTTC
CDR3aa: CASSYSIRGDEQYF

d_gene: NA
v_gene: TRBV6-1
j_gene: TRBJ1-5
abundance: few
CDR3nt: TGTGCCAGCAGTCCAGACCCGGGGAATCAGCCCCAGCATTTT
CDR3aa: CASSPDPGNQPQHF

d_gene: NA
v_gene: TRBV27
j_gene: TRBJ2-2
abundance: many
CDR3nt: TGTGCCAGCAGTTTAAGGTTCCCGGCGGGGACAGTCAACACCGGGGAGCTGTTTTTT
CDR3aa: CASSLRFPAGTVNTGELFF

d_gene: TRBD1
v_gene: TRBV3-1
j_gene: TRBJ1-6
abundance: NA
CDR3nt: TGTGCCAGCAGCCTGCGACAGGGGAGAAATTCACCCCTCCACTTT
CDR3aa: CASSLRQGRNSPLHF

d_gene: NA
v_gene: TRBV11-2
j_gene: TRBJ1-4
abundance: few
CDR3nt: TGTGCCAGCAGCTCTCAGGGGAGGACTAATGAAAAACTGTTTTTT
CDR3aa: CASSSQGRTNEKLFF

d_gene: TRBD2
v_gene: TRBV20-1
j_gene: TRBJ2-3
abundance: many
CDR3nt: TGCAGTGCTTTCAAGACTAGCGGGAGGGCCTTTTTCACAGATACGCAGTATTTT
CDR3aa: CSAFKTSGRAFFTDTQYF

d_gene: NA
v_gene: TRBV9
j_gene: TRBJ2-5
abundance: NA
CDR3nt: TGTGCCAGCAGCGTAGACGGGCTAGGCCAAGAGACCCAGTACTTC
CDR3aa: CASSVDGLGQETQYF

d_gene: TRBD2
v_gene: TRBV12-3/TRBV12-4
j_gene: TRBJ2-4
abundance: NA
CDR3nt: TGTGCCAGCAGTCCCACTAGCGGGAGAGGATACATTCAGTACTTC
CDR3aa: CASSPTSGRGYIQYF

d_gene: NA
v_gene: TRBV7-2
j_gene: TRBJ2-7
abundance: NA
CDR3nt: TGTGCCAGCAGCTTAAATCGGGGGTACCCCTACGAGCAGTACTTC
CDR3aa: CASSLNRGYPYEQYF

d_gene: TRBD2
v_gene: TRBV28
j_gene: TRBJ2-7
abundance: NA
CDR3nt: TGTGCCAGCAGGCGGCGGACTAGCGAGTTTTACGAGCAGTACTTC
CDR3aa: CASRRRTSEFYEQYF

d_gene: NA
v_gene: TRBV12-3/TRBV12-4
j_gene: TRBJ2-3
abundance: many
CDR3nt: TGTGCCAGCAGTTCCCGAGGTAGCAACCCAGATACGCAGTATTTT
CDR3aa: CASSSRGSNPDTQYF

d_gene: NA
v_gene: TRBV30
j_gene: TRBJ1-3
abundance: few
CDR3nt: TGTGCCTGGAGTTCTTCAGGAAACACCATATATTTT
CDR3aa: CAWSSSGNTIYF

d_gene: TRBD1
v_gene: TRBV5-4
j_gene: TRBJ2-7
abundance: few
CDR3nt: TGTGCCAGCAGCTGGGACAGGGGTTACGAGCAGTACTTC
CDR3aa: CASSWDRGYEQYF

d_gene: NA
v_gene: TRBV19
j_gene: TRBJ2-5
abundance: few
CDR3nt: TGTGCCAGTAGTTCTCAGACAGCAGGGCAAGAGACCCAGTACTTC
CDR3aa: CASSSQTAGQETQYF

d_gene: TRBD2
v_gene: TRBV28
j_gene: TRBJ2-3
abundance: NA
CDR3nt: TGTGCCAGCATTCCCGACAGCGGGAGGAAGTGGGATACGCAGTATTTT
CDR3aa: CASIPDSGRKWDTQYF

d_gene: NA
v_gene: TRBV12-3/TRBV12-4
j_gene: TRBJ1-1
abundance: many
CDR3nt: TGTGCCAGCAGTTTAAGACCGAACACTGAAGCTTTCTTT
CDR3aa: CASSLRPNTEAFF

d_gene: NA
v_gene: TRBV12-3/TRBV12-4
j_gene: TRBJ2-3
abundance: NA
CDR3nt: TGTGCCAGCAGTTTCCGGGATACAGATACGCAGTATTTT
CDR3aa: CASSFRDTDTQYF

d_gene: TRBD1
v_gene: TRBV11-2
j_gene: TRBJ1-6
abundance: few
CDR3nt: TGTGCCAGCAGCTTGGAGACAGGGGATAATTCACCCCTCCACTTT
CDR3aa: CASSLETGDNSPLHF

d_gene: NA
v_gene: TRBV7-6
j_gene: TRBJ2-1
abundance: few
CDR3nt: TGTGCCAGCTCCAAGACCGTGTCGTCCTACAATGAGCAGTTCTTC
CDR3aa: CASSKTVSSYNEQFF

d_gene: NA
v_gene: TRBV12-3/TRBV12-4
j_gene: TRBJ2-3
abundance: NA
CDR3nt: TGTGCCAGCAGTTTAGCGGGGGAAAGCACAGATACGCAGTATTTT
CDR3aa: CASSLAGESTDTQYF

d_gene: NA
v_gene: TRBV20-1
j_gene: TRBJ2-7
abundance: many
CDR3nt: TGCAGTGCTAGAAAGTTCGGGACCAACTACGAGCAGTACTTC
CDR3aa: CSARKFGTNYEQYF